This T cell receptor (beta chain) is drawn from a study of blood T cell repertoires in COVID-19. Study as a whole: The samples span acute and convalescent COVID-19 from the United States, Italy and Spain. Nucleic acid was either cDNA or gDNA, and it came from T cells, B-cell-depleted T cells, or PBMCs.

Cohort allocation depended upon clinical history that participants reported. This CDR3 is built from 13 residues. Original processing methods: The authors estimated nucleated cell counts from reference gene primer amplification. The method was immunoSEQ multiplex PCR; TCRdb's version includes in-frame clones alone and lacks a portion of them. The V and J calls and clone size come from that table; D and trimming were worked out from the DNA. Of a few hundred thousand clones in the sample, around 90% were seen once. V and J are TRBV21-1 and TRBJ2-1; no DNA check was done on the table's D call, TRBD2. TRBV21-1 is a listed pseudogene. The sample taken for sequencing was PBMCs or T cells enriched from blood (not recorded which). The receptor was derived from a woman aged 18-29 years with acute COVID-19. CDR3 DNA: TGTGCCAGCAGCAACGTGGGTCCCGGGTTGGCGTTCTTC. It is translated as CASSNVGPGLAFF.